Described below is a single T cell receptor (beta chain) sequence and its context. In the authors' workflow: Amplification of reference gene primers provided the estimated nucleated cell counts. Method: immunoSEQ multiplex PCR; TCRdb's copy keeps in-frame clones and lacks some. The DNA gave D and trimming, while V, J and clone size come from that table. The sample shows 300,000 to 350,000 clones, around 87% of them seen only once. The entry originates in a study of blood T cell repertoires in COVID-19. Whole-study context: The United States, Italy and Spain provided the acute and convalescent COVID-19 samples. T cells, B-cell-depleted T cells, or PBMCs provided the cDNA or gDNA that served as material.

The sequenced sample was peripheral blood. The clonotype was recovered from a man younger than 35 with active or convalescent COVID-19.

The CDR3, as DNA: TGTGCCAGCAGCTTAGATCAAGATACACAGTACTTC. Translated: CASSLDQDTQYF. This chain links TRBV11-3 with TRBJ2-7; D call uncertain. Germline CDR1 is SGHNT and CDR2 is YENEEA. The CDR3 is made up of 12 amino acids. The germline V and J ends were trimmed by 0 bases and 10 bases, with 10 bases remaining between them.